A single TCR beta chain is shown here with its context. Its antigen remains unknown. The PCR employed 60 Vbeta primers together with 13 Jbeta primers. TCRdb's table, derived via immunoSEQ multiplex PCR, lists solely in-frame clones and lacks some. Of 140,000 to 150,000 clones listed, about 74% were seen once; the top ten hold under 2%. Though nominally healthy at sampling, donors likely had unrecorded immune exposures. The sample comes from a study of cytomegalovirus exposure and HLA in healthy donors. Study-wide results and caveats: A few CMV-associated chains were confirmed in vitro to be specific for CMV antigens. Accurate predictions that matched the HLA-A and HLA-B alleles of most subjects were reportedly made from TCR beta sequences.

The CDR3 covers 13 residues. V lost 8 bases, J lost 7 bases, and 8 bases stayed unmatched. Germline V gives CDR1 SNHLY, CDR2 FYNNEI. The sequencing sample was made of PBMCs. This receptor was identified in a woman in her thirties or forties in good health and CMV-seronegative. This chain connects TRBV2 to TRBJ1-2, with 9 positions matching TRBD1. CDR3 nucleotides: TGTGCCAGCCGGGGACAGGGAGAGAGTGGCTACACCTTC. Protein product: CASRGQGESGYTF.